Following are 20 T cell receptor beta chains from one sample sequenced in a study of blood T cell repertoires in COVID-19. TCRdb keeps only in-frame clones here, not all; method: immunoSEQ multiplex PCR. The sample yields fewer than 300,000 clones, around 86% seen once. Sequencing was carried out using PBMCs or T cells enriched from blood (not recorded which). These receptors all come from a man aged 18-30 years who had recovered from COVID-19.

This clone appeared a single time. This chain's CDR3 is CAISEALAAYQETQYF. As DNA, the CDR3 is TGTGCCATCAGTGAGGCACTAGCGGCGTACCAAGAGACCCAGTACTTC. The chain joins TRBV10-3 to TRBJ2-5; 8 positions agree with TRBD2. Germline CDR1 is ENHRY and CDR2 is SYGVKD. The ends lost 2 bases at V and 0 bases at J; junction bases unmatched: 5. The CDR3 sequence is 16 residues long.

CDR3 in DNA: TGTGCCAGCAGCCAAGCCCCGGAGACCCAGTACTTC. Translation: CASSQAPETQYF. V gene TRBV3-1 (or the pseudogene TRBV3-2) combines with J gene TRBJ2-5; D not resolved. The V gene's germline CDR1 is LGHDT and CDR2 YNNKEL (reference sequence). V was cut by 1 base and J by 5 bases, with 5 bases left in between. The length of the CDR3 is 12 residues.

The chain has TRBV19 and TRBJ1-1, with TRBD1 matching over 7 bases. V lost 5 bases, J lost 8 bases, and 8 bases stayed unmatched. CDR3 size: 13 residues. CDR1 and CDR2 (germline): LNHDA, SQIVND (reference sequence). The CDR3 loop reads CASSPENRGEAFF. CDR3 bases: TGTGCCAGTAGTCCCGAGAACAGGGGAGAAGCTTTCTTT. Full variable domain (rest looked up from reference TRBV19 and TRBJ1-1): DGGITQSPKYLFRKEGQNVTLSCEQNLNHDAMYWYRQDPGQGLRLIYYSQIVNDFQKGDIAEGYSVSREKKESFPLTVTSAQKNPTAFYLCASSPENRGEAFFGQGTRLTVV.

V usage is TRBV4-2 and J usage is TRBJ2-7; 9 bases are shared with TRBD2. The germline V gene has CDR1 LGHNA and CDR2 YNFKEQ. This CDR3 spans 15 amino acids. The J segment lost 3 bases and the V segment lost 5 bases, leaving 8 bases of the junction unmatched. This CDR3 is CASSAQRGEVYEQYF. The DNA for the CDR3 is TGTGCCAGCAGCGCTCAGCGGGGGGAGGTCTACGAGCAGTACTTC.

The chain carries TRBV6-1 and TRBJ1-5; D is perhaps TRBD1 (6 bases). The CDR3 is 18 amino acids. Germline CDR1 reads MNHNS; CDR2 reads SASEGT. V was pared by 1 base and J by 2 bases, with 18 bases between. The CDR3 DNA is TGTGCCAGCAGTGAAGAGGGGACACGGCCGTGGGGCAATCAGCCCCAGCATTTT. Translation: CASSEEGTRPWGNQPQHF.

The rearrangement joins TRBV5-1 to TRBJ2-1; 7 bases are shared with TRBD1. Germline lookup yields CDR1 SGHRS and CDR2 YFSETQ. V dropped 4 bases and J dropped 0; count of bases not matched to a gene: 7. This CDR3 contains 16 residues. The DNA for the CDR3 is TGCGCCAGCAGCACGGACAGGTACGACTCCTACAATGAGCAGTTCTTC. It yields the protein CASSTDRYDSYNEQFF. Looking up the rest from reference TRBV5-1 and TRBJ2-1 gives the full variable domain: KAGVTQTPRYLIKTRGQQVTLSCSPISGHRSVSWYQQTPGQGLQFLFEYFSETQRNKGNFPGRFSGRQFSNSRSEMNVSTLELGDSALYLCASSTDRYDSYNEQFFGPGTRLTVL.

The rearrangement uses TRBV4-1 and TRBJ2-2; no clear D. The CDR3 extends over 14 amino acids. Germline V gives CDR1 MGHRA, CDR2 YSYEKL. Trimming pared 1 base from V and 2 bases from J, leaving 5 bases between. CDR3 nucleotide sequence: TGCGCCAGCAGCCAAGTATCTAACACCGGGGAGCTGTTTTTT. This gives the protein CASSQVSNTGELFF.

CDR3 sequence: CASGGQGLETQYF. The CDR3 DNA follows: TGTGCCAGCGGGGGACAGGGATTAGAGACCCAGTACTTC. The chain carries TRBV6-5 and TRBJ2-5, with 9 bases identical to TRBD1. This CDR3 is built from 13 residues. The V and J ends lost 8 bases and 4 bases, in that order; junction bases with no gene match: 5. Germline-derived CDR1 and CDR2 are MNHEY and SVGAGI.

V and J are TRBV4-1 and TRBJ2-2; TRBD1 matches at 11 bases. Per germline, CDR1 MGHRA and CDR2 YSYEKL. J was trimmed by 3 bases and V by 0 bases; bases with no gene match: 9. The CDR3 has 19 residues. The DNA of the CDR3 is TGCGCCAGCAGCCAAGAGGGATTGGGACAGGGGGGTTACACCGGGGAGCTGTTTTTT. As protein: CASSQEGLGQGGYTGELFF.

This clone was seen once. This chain links TRBV5-8 with TRBJ2-7; D unclear. Germline assignment: CDR1 SGHTS and CDR2 YDEGEE. The CDR3 has 15 residues. V was pared by 0 bases and J by 5 bases, with 15 bases between. CDR3 loop: CASSLGGRSSNEQYF. DNA of the CDR3: TGTGCCAGCAGCTTGGGTGGCAGGTCATCGAACGAGCAGTACTTC.

The chain links TRBV28 to TRBJ1-6, with D unclear. Trimming removed 6 bases at V and 7 bases at J, with 4 bases between. Germline-derived CDR1 and CDR2 are MDHEN and SYDVKM. The CDR3 is 11 residues long. The CDR3 DNA follows: TGTGCCAGCAGCTCGAATTCACCCCTCCACTTT. Translated, it gives CASSSNSPLHF.

The chain joins TRBV29-1 to TRBJ2-5; a possible D gene is TRBD2 (6 bases). Trimming left V 7 bases short and J 5 bases short, with 11 bases between. The CDR3 extends over 11 amino acids. Germline V gene data show CDR1 as SQVTM and CDR2 as ANQGSEA. CDR3 amino acids: CSAGEAETQYF. The CDR3 DNA follows: TGCAGCGCTGGGGAGGCGGAGACCCAGTACTTC.

The chain is built from TRBV28 and TRBJ2-1; TRBD2 matches 11 bases. Germline CDR1 MDHEN, CDR2 SYDVKM. The CDR3 is made up of 17 amino acids. The V and J ends lost 7 bases and 0 bases, in that order; junction bases with no gene match: 8. This chain's CDR3 is CASKGYGTSGSYNEQFF. The CDR3 DNA sequence: TGTGCCAGCAAGGGGTATGGGACTAGCGGCTCCTACAATGAGCAGTTCTTC.

The chain is built from TRBV5-5 and TRBJ2-7, with D maybe TRBD1 (6 bases). CDR3 length: 13 residues. CDR1 is SGHKS and CDR2 is YYEKEE in the germline V gene (reference sequence). Trimming took off 2 bases at V and 5 bases at J, with 11 bases between the two ends. The CDR3 DNA is TGTGCCAGCAGCTTTCCAGGGGTCGACGAGCAGTACTTC. As protein: CASSFPGVDEQYF.

This clone showed up just once. The chain carries TRBV5-5 and TRBJ1-2; D is unclear. Germline CDR1 reads SGHKS; CDR2 reads YYEKEE (reference sequence). The CDR3 contains 15 residues. The V and J ends lost 1 base and 1 base respectively, with 11 bases between them. The CDR3 DNA reads as TGTGCCAGCAGCTTGTCACCGGGTGTTAACTATGGCTACACCTTC. It encodes CASSLSPGVNYGYTF. Combining the CDR3 with reference TRBV5-5 and TRBJ1-2 gives the whole variable domain DAGVTQSPTHLIKTRGQQVTLRCSPISGHKSVSWYQQVLGQGPQFIFQYYEKEERGRGNFPDRFSARQFPNYSSELNVNALLLGDSALYLCASSLSPGVNYGYTFGSGTRLTVV.

In the case of this clone: Other DNA variants within this sample encode the same CDR3. The CDR3 reads CASSLLSNQPQHF. CDR3 bases: TGTGCCAGCAGTTTACTTAGCAATCAGCCCCAGCATTTT. The rearrangement links TRBV12-3 or TRBV12-4 to TRBJ1-5; D is undetermined. CDR3 length: 13 amino acids. V lost 2 bases, J lost 0 bases, and 2 bases lay in between.

CDR3 loop: CASGLGGGYGYTF. DNA of the CDR3: TGCGCCAGCGGTCTAGGGGGTGGCTATGGCTACACCTTC. This sequence joins TRBV10-2 and TRBJ1-2; weak D call: TRBD1 (6 bases). In germline, CDR1 is WSHSY, CDR2 SAAADI. The germline V and J ends were trimmed by 8 bases and 4 bases, with 14 bases remaining between them. CDR3 length: 13 amino acids.

The chain joins TRBV18 to TRBJ2-7; D is perhaps TRBD2 (6 bases). V was shortened by 6 bases and J by 3 bases, with 18 bases between the two germline ends. Germline-derived CDR1 and CDR2 are KGHSH and LQKENI. The CDR3 runs to 15 residues. CDR3 in amino acids: CASSQTRGAGYEQYF. Written as DNA, the CDR3 is TGTGCCAGCTCGCAGACCCGCGGGGCCGGCTACGAGCAGTACTTC.

V usage is TRBV5-4 and J usage is TRBJ1-1, with 8 bases fitting TRBD1. In germline, CDR1 is SGHNT, CDR2 YYREEE (reference sequence). The CDR3 extends over 14 amino acids. V lost 4 bases, J lost 6 bases, and 8 bases stayed unmatched. CDR3 nucleotide sequence: TGTGCCAGCAGCCAGGGACAGGTGGATCCTGAAGCTTTCTTT. The encoded protein is CASSQGQVDPEAFF.

This clone was seen once. The chain employs TRBV29-1 and TRBJ2-7; no reliable D call. The length of the CDR3 is 12 residues. V lost 5 bases and J lost 1, with 9 bases in between. Germline lookup yields CDR1 SQVTM and CDR2 ANQGSEA. This CDR3 reads CSVYNSSYEQYF. CDR3 bases: TGCAGCGTTTACAACAGTTCCTACGAGCAGTACTTC.